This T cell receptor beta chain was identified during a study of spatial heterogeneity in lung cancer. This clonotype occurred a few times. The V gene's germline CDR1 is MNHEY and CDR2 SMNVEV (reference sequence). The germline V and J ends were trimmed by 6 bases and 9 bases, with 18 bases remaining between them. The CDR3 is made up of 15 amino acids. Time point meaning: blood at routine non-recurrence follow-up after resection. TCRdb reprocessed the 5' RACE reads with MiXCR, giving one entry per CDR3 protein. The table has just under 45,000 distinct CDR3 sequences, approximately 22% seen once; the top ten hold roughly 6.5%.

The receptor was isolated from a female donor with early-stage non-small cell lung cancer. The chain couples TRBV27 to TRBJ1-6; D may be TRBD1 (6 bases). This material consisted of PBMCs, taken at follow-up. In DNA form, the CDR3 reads TGTGCCAGCAGCATGGACAGAGTTACTTTTTCACCCCTCCACTTT. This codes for CASSMDRVTFSPLHF.